This TCR beta chain emerged from a study of prognosis after radiotherapy for stage I lung cancer. Whole-study results and caveats: Usage of the TRBV and TRBJ genes (in patients with versus without metastases) was reportedly different. Patients who went on to get distant metastases had lower Shannon entropy after stereotactic body radiation therapy.

Amplification of TCR beta CDR3 from genomic DNA used two-round multiplex PCR. Specific primers for each TRBV and TRBJ gene were what first-round PCR used. TCRdb re-called the multiplex PCR reads with MiXCR, one entry per CDR3 protein. Of about 20,000 distinct CDR3 sequences listed, roughly 40% are singletons. This clonotype was found many times. Its antigen is currently unknown. The TCR originated in a donor over 45 with non-small cell lung cancer. This sample comprised PBMCs, obtained before or after stereotactic body radiation therapy (not recorded which).

CDR3: CASRSWTGYAEKLFF. The CDR3 DNA reads as TGTGCCAGCAGATCGTGGACAGGGTATGCTGAAAAACTGTTTTTT. The chain couples TRBV6-1 to TRBJ1-4; 8 bases agree with TRBD1. The CDR3 is 15 amino acids. Per the germline V gene, CDR1 is MNHNS and CDR2 is SASEGT. V lost 6 bases to trimming and J lost 7 bases; unmatched junction nucleotides: 10.